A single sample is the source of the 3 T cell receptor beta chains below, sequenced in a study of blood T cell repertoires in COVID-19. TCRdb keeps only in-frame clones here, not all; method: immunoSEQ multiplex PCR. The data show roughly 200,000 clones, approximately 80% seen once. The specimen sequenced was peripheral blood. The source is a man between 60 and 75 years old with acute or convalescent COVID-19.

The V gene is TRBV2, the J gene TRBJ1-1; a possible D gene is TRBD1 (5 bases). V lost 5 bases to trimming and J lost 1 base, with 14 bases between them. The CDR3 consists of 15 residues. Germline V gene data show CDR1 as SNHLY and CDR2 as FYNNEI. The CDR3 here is CASSSTTVPNTEAFF. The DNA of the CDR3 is TGTGCCAGCAGTTCAACGACAGTACCGAACACTGAAGCTTTCTTT.

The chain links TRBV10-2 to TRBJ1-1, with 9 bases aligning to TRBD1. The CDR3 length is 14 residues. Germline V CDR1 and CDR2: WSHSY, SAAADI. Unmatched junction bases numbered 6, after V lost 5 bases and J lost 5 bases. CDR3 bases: TGCGCCAGCAGTATGGACAGGGGAAGGACTGAAGCTTTCTTT. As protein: CASSMDRGRTEAFF.

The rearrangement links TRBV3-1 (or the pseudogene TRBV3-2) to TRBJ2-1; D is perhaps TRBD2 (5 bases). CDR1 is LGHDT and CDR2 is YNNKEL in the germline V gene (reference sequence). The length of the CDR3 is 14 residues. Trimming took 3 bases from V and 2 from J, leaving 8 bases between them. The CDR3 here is CASSHGRAYNEQFF. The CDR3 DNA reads TGTGCCAGCAGCCATGGGCGGGCCTACAATGAGCAGTTCTTC.